This T cell receptor (beta chain) was sequenced in a study of cytomegalovirus exposure and HLA in healthy donors. Turning to the study itself: Ancestry clustering placed about 80% of several hundred genotyped donors in the Caucasian-associated cluster.

After removal of 8 bases from V and 2 bases from J, the junction contained 4 bases not matched to a gene. CDR1 and CDR2 (germline): SQVTM, ANQGSEA. The CDR3 is 12 residues long. The PCR employed 60 Vbeta primers together with 13 Jbeta primers. Data came from immunoSEQ multiplex PCR; TCRdb stores just in-frame clones and leaves some out. The table lists about 190,000 clones, 70% to 80% of them singletons, with less than 2.5% in the top ten. The source is a woman in her thirties in good health and CMV-seropositive. The chain uses TRBV29-1 and TRBJ2-7; 9 bases line up with TRBD2. Input material: PBMCs. CDR3 in amino acids: CSTGTSPYEQYF. The CDR3 DNA reads as TGCAGCACCGGGACTAGCCCCTACGAGCAGTACTTC.